A selection of T cell receptor beta chains follows, all from one sample in a study of a mutant IDH1 vaccine in newly diagnosed glioma. The data were produced by immunoSEQ multiplex PCR, yet TCRdb's version contains in-frame clones alone and is incomplete. This sample has tens of thousands of clones; 75% to 90% occur once, and the top ten carry 13%. Their antigens are not known. Here the sequenced sample was PBMCs, taken from a glioma patient whose treatment included an IDH1 peptide vaccine. The receptors come from a young man with glioma. Each CDR3 is given with its conserved first and last residue. Each record gives: clone size, V gene, J gene, D gene, CDR3 protein, CDR3 DNA. The D gene is left open where the match is weak. Size tells how often a clone was seen (once, few, many) or the class of an expanded clone, and some rows leave it out.

.	TRBV5-1	TRBJ1-2	.	CASSCEGGVCVWGGYTF	TGCGCCAGCAGCTGCGAGGGGGGTGTGTGCGTCTGGGGTGGCTACACCTTC
.	TRBV19	TRBJ1-3	.	CATPAGNTIYF	TGTGCAACCCCAGCGGGAAACACCATATATTTT
.	TRBV28	TRBJ1-2	TRBD1	CASSRDRDGYTF	TGTGCCAGCAGTCGCGACAGGGACGGCTACACCTTC
.	TRBV7-2	TRBJ2-6	.	CASSFSGGANVLTF	TGTGCCAGCAGCTTCTCTGGTGGGGCCAACGTCCTGACTTTC
.	TRBV6-5	TRBJ1-1	TRBD1	CASSSTGGPPNEAFF	TGTGCCAGCAGTTCGACAGGGGGCCCTCCTAATGAAGCTTTCTTT
.	TRBV19	TRBJ2-7	.	CASSPLGETYEQYF	TGTGCCAGTAGTCCCCTGGGAGAAACGTACGAGCAGTACTTC
.	TRBV11-3	TRBJ2-5	.	CASSSGQPETQYF	TGTGCCAGCAGCAGCGGACAGCCAGAGACCCAGTACTTC
.	TRBV30	TRBJ2-1	TRBD2	CAWSRDGLAGSEQFF	TGTGCCTGGAGTAGGGACGGACTAGCGGGAAGTGAGCAGTTCTTC
.	TRBV30	TRBJ1-2	.	CAWSVGWRPGGYTF	TGTGCCTGGAGTGTTGGATGGCGACCAGGGGGCTACACCTTC
once	TRBV6-5	TRBJ2-5	TRBD2	CASSFSREGETQYF	TGTGCCAGCAGTTTCTCCAGGGAGGGAGAGACCCAGTACTTC
.	TRBV6-6	TRBJ1-5	TRBD1	CASNTGQGSNQPQHF	TGTGCCAGCAATACGGGACAGGGGAGCAATCAGCCCCAGCATTTT
.	TRBV5-8	TRBJ1-5	.	CASSLEGDRDNQPQHF	TGTGCCAGCAGCTTGGAGGGTGACAGAGACAATCAGCCCCAGCATTTT
.	TRBV27	TRBJ1-6	.	CASSLGLGGSSPLHF	TGTGCCAGCAGTTTAGGTTTGGGGGGAAGCTCACCCCTCCACTTT
few	TRBV9	TRBJ1-1	.	CASSVGGRAEAFF	TGTGCCAGCAGCGTAGGTGGTAGGGCTGAAGCTTTCTTT
.	TRBV7-8	TRBJ1-2	TRBD1	CASSQGTANYGYTF	TGTGCCAGCAGCCAGGGGACAGCTAACTATGGCTACACCTTC
few	TRBV6-5	TRBJ1-1	.	CASSYSPGGTLAAFF	TGTGCCAGCAGTTACTCGCCAGGTGGAACACTGGCGGCTTTCTTT
.	TRBV4-1	TRBJ2-1	TRBD1	CASSLQGAFSYNEQFF	TGCGCCAGCAGCTTACAGGGGGCTTTTTCCTACAATGAGCAGTTCTTC
.	TRBV7-9	TRBJ2-1	.	CASSPRGGGNEQFF	TGTGCCAGCAGCCCCCGGGGAGGGGGCAATGAGCAGTTCTTC
once	TRBV7-8	TRBJ1-2	.	CASSYQEMPNYGYTF	TGTGCCAGCAGCTATCAGGAGATGCCTAACTATGGCTACACCTTC
medium-sized	TRBV13	TRBJ2-5	TRBD2	CASSLREGLETQYF	TGTGCCAGCAGCTTGCGGGAGGGCCTAGAGACCCAGTACTTC
.	TRBV2	TRBJ2-3	.	CASSEGILSTDTQYF	TGTGCCAGCAGTGAAGGGATTCTGTCCACAGATACGCAGTATTTT
.	TRBV6-5	TRBJ1-5	.	CASGYQPQHF	TGTGCCAGCGGATATCAGCCCCAGCATTTT
.	TRBV18	TRBJ1-4	.	CASSPLPGQGYEKLFF	TGTGCCAGCTCACCACTGCCGGGACAAGGATATGAAAAACTGTTTTTT
few	TRBV6-5	TRBJ1-1	.	CASRTARTSNTEAFF	TGTGCCAGCAGGACCGCGCGGACGTCGAACACTGAAGCTTTCTTT
.	TRBV5-6	TRBJ2-2	.	CASSLLVTNTGELFF	TGTGCCAGCAGCTTGCTGGTCACTAACACCGGGGAGCTGTTTTTT
.	TRBV7-2	TRBJ1-1	TRBD1	CASSLGGQKNTEAFF	TGTGCCAGCAGCTTAGGGGGACAGAAGAACACTGAAGCTTTCTTT
.	TRBV13	TRBJ2-6	.	CASSLGRSGANVLTF	TGTGCCAGCAGCTTAGGTCGCTCTGGGGCCAACGTCCTGACTTTC
.	TRBV9	TRBJ2-2	TRBD1	CASRGTGRTGELFF	TGTGCCAGCAGGGGGACAGGGCGGACCGGGGAGCTGTTTTTT
.	TRBV5-1	TRBJ1-1	.	CASSLGAPMNTEAFF	TGCGCCAGCAGCTTGGGAGCGCCCATGAACACTGAAGCTTTCTTT
.	TRBV9	TRBJ2-1	.	CASSVAVDEQFF	TGTGCCAGCAGCGTAGCCGTGGATGAGCAGTTCTTC
.	TRBV6-5	TRBJ2-6	.	CASSYSRGSRGVLTF	TGTGCCAGCAGTTACTCTCGGGGTAGTAGAGGCGTCCTGACTTTC
.	TRBV10-3	TRBJ2-1	.	CAISLRGWYDEQFF	TGTGCCATCAGCTTAAGGGGCTGGTACGATGAGCAGTTCTTC
.	TRBV27	TRBJ1-1	TRBD1	CASSLSMGTVNTEAFF	TGTGCCAGCAGTTTATCAATGGGGACAGTGAACACTGAAGCTTTCTTT
.	TRBV7-9	TRBJ1-5	TRBD1	CASSRDRGNQPQHF	TGTGCCAGCAGCCGAGACAGGGGCAATCAGCCCCAGCATTTT
.	TRBV7-9	TRBJ1-2	.	CASSALNYGYTF	TGTGCCAGCAGCGCTCTGAACTATGGCTACACCTTC
.	TRBV2	TRBJ2-7	.	CASNIQGSYEQYF	TGTGCCAGCAACATACAGGGTTCCTACGAGCAGTACTTC
once	TRBV19	TRBJ1-1	TRBD1	CASSPRDRVNTEAFF	TGTGCCAGTAGTCCCCGGGACAGGGTAAACACTGAAGCTTTCTTT
.	TRBV27	TRBJ2-7	.	CASKAMGEQYF	TGTGCCAGCAAAGCAATGGGCGAGCAGTACTTC
once	TRBV19	TRBJ2-7	.	CASSIALGNYEQYF	TGTGCCAGTAGTATAGCTCTCGGTAACTACGAGCAGTACTTC
.	TRBV19	TRBJ2-2	.	CASSGQRSTGELFF	TGTGCCAGTAGTGGACAGCGATCCACCGGGGAGCTGTTTTTT
.	TRBV5-1	TRBJ2-2	.	CASSSLLTGELFF	TGCGCCAGCAGCTCCCTCCTCACCGGGGAGCTGTTTTTT
.	TRBV6-6	TRBJ1-1	.	CASSYRPAMNTETFF	TGTGCCAGCAGTTACAGGCCGGCGATGAACACTGAAACTTTCTTT
.	TRBV7-2	TRBJ1-5	TRBD1	CASSWRQGDQPQHF	TGTGCCAGCAGCTGGCGACAGGGTGATCAGCCCCAGCATTTT
.	TRBV29-1	TRBJ1-5	.	CSVEVGGSSNQPQHF	TGCAGCGTTGAAGTGGGGGGAAGTAGCAATCAGCCCCAGCATTTT
.	TRBV6-6	TRBJ1-2	.	CASSYYPEGYGYTF	TGTGCCAGCAGTTACTACCCGGAGGGGTATGGCTACACCTTC
.	TRBV5-4	TRBJ1-3	.	CASSLQGIRNTIYF	TGTGCCAGCAGCCTACAGGGTATAAGAAACACCATATATTTT
.	TRBV25-1	TRBJ2-7	.	CASSETASYEQYF	TGTGCCAGCAGTGAAACAGCCTCCTACGAGCAGTACTTC
.	TRBV28	TRBJ1-1	.	CASSLGGTANTEAFF	TGTGCCAGCAGTTTAGGGGGAACGGCTAACACTGAAGCTTTCTTT
.	TRBV7-9	TRBJ2-7	.	CASSLARQGEHEQYF	TGTGCCAGCAGCTTAGCGCGGCAGGGTGAGCACGAGCAGTACTTC
.	TRBV5-1	TRBJ2-1	TRBD2	CASTTSGSLSYNEQFF	TGCGCCAGCACCACTAGCGGGAGCCTCTCATACAATGAGCAGTTCTTC
.	TRBV5-4	TRBJ2-3	TRBD1	CASSLETGGYTDTDTQYF	TGTGCCAGCAGCTTGGAGACAGGGGGCTATACTGACACAGATACGCAGTATTTT
.	TRBV28	TRBJ2-7	TRBD2	CASSLAHSLAGKSYEQYF	TGTGCCAGCAGTTTAGCACACTCACTAGCGGGGAAATCCTACGAGCAGTACTTC
.	TRBV6-6	TRBJ1-2	TRBD1	CASTSGGDYGYTF	TGTGCCAGCACCTCAGGGGGAGACTATGGCTACACCTTC
.	TRBV5-4	TRBJ2-2	.	CASSLDALPRGGELFF	TGTGCCAGCAGCTTGGACGCCCTACCTCGAGGCGGGGAGCTGTTTTTT
.	TRBV7-9	TRBJ2-5	TRBD1	CASSSGTVQETQYF	TGTGCCAGCAGCTCCGGGACAGTCCAAGAGACCCAGTACTTC